Detailed here is one T cell receptor beta chain. Its cognate antigen is unknown. Noted time point: newly diagnosed GD, antithyroid drugs for less than 3 months. TCR sequences were obtained from RNA taken from PBMCs. These data come from a study of regulatory T cells in long-lasting Graves disease. Findings of the study overall: Persistent cases of Graves' showed reduced TCR diversity relative to newly diagnosed patients.

CDR3 regions were amplified by Arm-PCR using iRepertoire HTBI primers to build TCR beta libraries. TCRdb reanalysed the multiplex PCR reads using MiXCR and keeps one entry per CDR3 protein. The sample contains about 530,000 distinct CDR3 sequences, about 16% of which appear only once. The V gene lost 4 bases and the J gene lost 11 bases, with 23 bases spanning the gap. Germline-derived CDR1 and CDR2 are MNHEY and SVGAGI. CDR3 length: 15 residues. Another study also made use of these data, one on T cells in Graves' hyperthyroidism and ophthalmopathy.

This chain connects TRBV6-5 to TRBJ1-1, with D possibly being TRBD1 (5 bases). The sequence was obtained from a middle-aged woman with Graves disease. This specimen consisted of peripheral blood mononuclear cells (PBMCs), obtained at new diagnosis, from a patient treated with antithyroid drugs. CDR3 sequence: CASSSTDNLGAYAFF. The CDR3, as DNA: TGTGCCAGCAGTTCCACGGACAACCTAGGGGCCTACGCTTTCTTT.